Shown below are 21 T cell receptor beta chains from a single sample sequenced in a study of T cell responses to AZD1222 COVID-19 vaccine. The assay was immunoSEQ multiplex PCR, and TCRdb's table has in-frame clones only and misses some. The table shows 110,000 to 150,000 clones, with approximately 92% occurring only once. Sequenced here: peripheral blood, sampled on day 0 of AZD1222 vaccination. The receptor source for this set is an adult in good health.

V usage is TRBV4-1 and J usage is TRBJ2-1; 14 positions agree with TRBD2. Trimming at V came to 1 base and at J to 8 bases, leaving 1 base not matched to a gene. CDR1 MGHRA and CDR2 YSYEKL come from the germline V gene. The CDR3 contains 15 residues. The DNA of the CDR3 is TGCGCCAGCAGCCAAGTGGGACTAGCGGGAGATGAGCAGTTCTTC. Amino acids: CASSQVGLAGDEQFF.

The chain uses TRBV9 and TRBJ2-3; 7 bases match TRBD1. CDR1 SGDLS and CDR2 YYNGEE come from the germline V gene. This CDR3 comprises 16 residues. With 3 bases clipped from V and 4 bases from J, the junction kept 11 bases outside the gene matches. CDR3 in amino acids: CASSASDRAAADTQYF. The CDR3 coding sequence is TGTGCCAGCAGCGCAAGTGACAGGGCAGCGGCAGATACGCAGTATTTT.

This clone was found once. The V call is TRBV5-4, the J call TRBJ1-1, with D possibly being TRBD1 (6 bases). The V and J ends lost 4 bases and 0 bases respectively, with 13 bases between them. The CDR3 has 15 residues. Germline CDR1 and CDR2: SGHNT and YYREEE (reference sequence). The CDR3 sequence is CASSLAWGLNTEAFF. The CDR3 nucleotides read TGTGCCAGCAGCCTGGCCTGGGGGCTGAACACTGAAGCTTTCTTT.

This clone showed up just once. The chain employs TRBV6-5 and TRBJ1-1; no clear D. V was trimmed by 7 bases and J by 4 bases, leaving 13 bases between them. Germline CDR1 and CDR2: MNHEY and SVGAGI. This CDR3 spans 13 amino acids. The CDR3 coding sequence is TGTGCCAGCACCCGTACACAAGGCACTGAAGCTTTCTTT. This codes for CASTRTQGTEAFF.

The rearrangement uses TRBV6-5 and TRBJ1-4; D is possibly TRBD1 (5 bases). The V gene's germline CDR1 is MNHEY and CDR2 SVGAGI. This CDR3 comprises 14 residues. The V gene lost 6 bases and the J gene lost 3 bases, with 11 bases spanning the gap. CDR3 in amino acids: CASSDGTSNEKLFF. The CDR3 DNA is TGTGCCAGCAGCGACGGGACGTCTAATGAAAAACTGTTTTTT.

The chain links TRBV7-8 to TRBJ1-1; unclear D gene. From germline, CDR1 is SGHVS and CDR2 FQNEAQ. This CDR3 comprises 13 residues. Trimming took off 1 base at V and 4 bases at J, with 7 bases between the two ends. The CDR3 loop is CASSLELFTEAFF. CDR3 nucleotides: TGTGCCAGCAGCTTAGAGCTGTTCACTGAAGCTTTCTTT.

The DNA for the CDR3 is TGTGCCAGCAGTGATACCGGGACAGCTATTGAAGCTTTCTTT. It encodes CASSDTGTAIEAFF. The chain recombines TRBV6-1 with TRBJ1-1; 7 bases fit TRBD1. Germline CDR1 MNHNS, CDR2 SASEGT. The V segment lost 3 bases and the J segment 7 bases; nucleotides outside the gene matches: 8. This CDR3 comprises 14 residues.

The gene calls are TRBV19 and TRBJ1-2; a possible D gene is TRBD1 (6 bases). Trimming shortened V by 7 bases and J by 7 bases, and 16 bases separated the two germline ends. Germline loops: CDR1 LNHDA, CDR2 SQIVND (reference sequence). The CDR3 is made up of 13 amino acids. DNA of the CDR3: TGTGCCAGTATGGCACAGGGACCCTTTGGCTACACCTTC. Protein sequence: CASMAQGPFGYTF.

V gene TRBV19 combines with J gene TRBJ2-2; D gene unclear. Trimming left V 0 bases short and J 2 bases short, with 4 bases between. Germline CDR1 is LNHDA and CDR2 is SQIVND (reference sequence). The CDR3 sequence is 14 residues long. This chain's CDR3 is CASSIDQNTGELFF. The DNA of the CDR3 is TGTGCCAGTAGTATAGACCAAAACACCGGGGAGCTGTTTTTT.

The chain uses TRBV6-5 and TRBJ2-7; D is perhaps TRBD2 (6 bases). CDR3 length: 13 residues. The V end was cut by 6 bases, the J end by 3 bases, with 12 bases between. The V gene's germline CDR1 is MNHEY and CDR2 SVGAGI. The CDR3, as DNA: TGTGCCAGCAGGGAGGGCAGCCTCTACGAGCAGTACTTC. This codes for CASREGSLYEQYF.

This clone was counted a single time. The chain has TRBV4-1 and TRBJ1-5; D not certain. Germline V lookup: CDR1 MGHRA, CDR2 YSYEKL. V was shortened by 0 bases and J by 0 bases, with 18 bases between the two germline ends. The CDR3 consists of 19 residues. CDR3 region: CASSQDTGSGRYSNQPQHF. In DNA, the CDR3 is TGCGCCAGCAGCCAAGATACGGGCAGTGGACGGTATAGCAATCAGCCCCAGCATTTT.

The CDR3: CASRVTNSPLHF. In nucleotides, the CDR3 is TGTGCCAGCAGGGTTACAAATTCACCCCTCCACTTT. The chain recombines TRBV2 with TRBJ1-6; D is undetermined. CDR1 is SNHLY, CDR2 FYNNEI, per germline. The CDR3 has 12 residues. V lost 6 bases and J 7 bases, leaving 7 bases between the germline ends. Full variable domain (remainder filled in from reference TRBV2 and TRBJ1-6): EPEVTQTPSHQVTQMGQEVILRCVPISNHLYFYWYRQILGQKVEFLVSFYNNEISEKSEIFDDQFSVERPDGSNFTLKIRSTKLEDSAMYFCASRVTNSPLHFGNGTRLTVT.

This clone was seen only a few times. This chain connects TRBV19 to TRBJ2-1; a possible D gene is TRBD2 (7 bases). The CDR3 sequence is 14 residues long. The germline gives CDR1 LNHDA, CDR2 SQIVND (reference sequence). Deletions cut 7 bases from V and 5 bases from J, with 15 bases between. CDR3 DNA: TGTGCCAGTAACAGGGAGGGCCTCGACAATGAGCAGTTCTTC. Protein sequence: CASNREGLDNEQFF.

This sequence joins TRBV15 and TRBJ2-1, with a possible D match to TRBD2 (6 bases). V was shortened by 9 bases and J by 0 bases, with 9 bases between the two germline ends. The germline V gene has CDR1 LNHNV and CDR2 YYDKDF (reference sequence). CDR3 length: 13 residues. CDR3 nucleotides: TGTGCCACTGGGGACTCCTCCTACAATGAGCAGTTCTTC. Translating it yields CATGDSSYNEQFF.

This clone came up once. V usage is TRBV7-9 and J usage is TRBJ2-2; 7 bases match TRBD2. This CDR3 is 13 amino acids long. CDR1 and CDR2 (germline): SEHNR, FQNEAQ (reference sequence). With 4 bases clipped from V and 6 bases from J, the junction kept 2 bases outside the gene matches. CDR3 in amino acids: CASSSGLAGELFF. The CDR3 coding sequence is TGTGCCAGCAGCTCAGGACTAGCCGGGGAGCTGTTTTTT.

The rearrangement joins TRBV24-1 to TRBJ1-4, with D possibly being TRBD1 (6 bases). Per the germline V gene, CDR1 is KGHDR and CDR2 is SFDVKD. The CDR3 runs 14 residues. V was cut by 5 bases and J by 5 bases, with 11 bases left in between. The CDR3 loop is CATSVRGVNEKLFF. For the CDR3, the DNA is TGTGCCACCAGTGTAAGGGGGGTGAATGAAAAACTGTTTTTT.

The rearrangement uses TRBV5-1 and TRBJ2-3, with D unresolved. This CDR3 has 12 residues. From germline, CDR1 is SGHRS and CDR2 YFSETQ. V was shortened by 7 bases and J by 2 bases, with 8 bases between the two germline ends. CDR3 amino acids: CASLGHTDTQYF. The CDR3 DNA sequence: TGCGCCAGCCTAGGCCACACAGATACGCAGTATTTT. The full variable domain, rest sourced from reference TRBV5-1 and TRBJ2-3, is KAGVTQTPRYLIKTRGQQVTLSCSPISGHRSVSWYQQTPGQGLQFLFEYFSETQRNKGNFPGRFSGRQFSNSRSEMNVSTLELGDSALYLCASLGHTDTQYFGPGTRLTVL.

The chain joins TRBV5-4 to TRBJ2-7; 9 bases agree with TRBD1. J was trimmed by 2 bases and V by 0 bases; bases with no gene match: 0. The CDR3 length is 14 residues. Germline V gives CDR1 SGHNT, CDR2 YYREEE (reference sequence). Here the CDR3 reads CASSLGQGAYEQYF. The CDR3, as DNA: TGTGCCAGCAGCTTGGGACAGGGGGCCTACGAGCAGTACTTC.

The rearrangement uses TRBV4-1 and TRBJ2-3; D not certain. CDR1 is MGHRA, CDR2 YSYEKL, per germline. This CDR3 is 14 amino acids long. V dropped 2 bases and J dropped 6 bases, with 12 bases sitting between them. In nucleotides, the CDR3 is TGCGCCAGCAGCCAACCCCGCCCTGGGGATACGCAGTATTTT. This codes for CASSQPRPGDTQYF.

The chain recombines TRBV15 with TRBJ1-1; no clear D gene. CDR1 is LNHNV, CDR2 YYDKDF, per germline (reference sequence). This CDR3 contains 14 residues. Between the trimmed V and J ends, which lost 0 bases and 2 bases, there was a span of 7 bases. CDR3 bases: TGTGCCACCAGCAGAGATCCACTTAACACTGAAGCTTTCTTT. It yields the protein CATSRDPLNTEAFF.

The chain carries TRBV4-1 and TRBJ1-3; D ambiguous. Trimming left V 4 bases short and J 3 bases short, with 13 bases between. This CDR3 region has 15 residues. Germline V CDR1 and CDR2: MGHRA, YSYEKL. The CDR3 nucleotides are TGCGCCAGCAGCCTTGTCCTTAGGAGTGGAAACACCATATATTTT. Amino acid sequence: CASSLVLRSGNTIYF.